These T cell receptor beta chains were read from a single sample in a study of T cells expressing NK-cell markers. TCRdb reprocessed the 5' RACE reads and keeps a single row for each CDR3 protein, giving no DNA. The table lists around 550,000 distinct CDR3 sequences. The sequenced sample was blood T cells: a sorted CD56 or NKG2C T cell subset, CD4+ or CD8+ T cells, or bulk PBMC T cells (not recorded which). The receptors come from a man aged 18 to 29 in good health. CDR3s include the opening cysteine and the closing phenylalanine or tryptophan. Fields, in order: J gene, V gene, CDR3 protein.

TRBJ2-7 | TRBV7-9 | CASSFDSNEQYF
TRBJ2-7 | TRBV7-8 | CASSLAPGGQYF
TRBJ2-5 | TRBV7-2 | CASSLTGGPGETQYF
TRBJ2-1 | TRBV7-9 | CASSRPGQGAYNEQFF
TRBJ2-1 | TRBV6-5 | CASSYSGYNEQFF
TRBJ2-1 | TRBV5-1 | CASSISSGTSGRRDSYNEQFF
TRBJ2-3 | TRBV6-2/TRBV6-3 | CASSYPGPIQGLAGADTQYF
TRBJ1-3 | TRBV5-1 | CASSLGTDYSGNTIYF
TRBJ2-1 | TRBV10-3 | CAISESGARYNEQFF
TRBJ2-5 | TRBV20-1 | CSAGLAGGTGQETQYF
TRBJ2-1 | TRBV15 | CATSPSGTSAYNEQFF
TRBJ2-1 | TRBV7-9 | CASSPRGNNEQFF
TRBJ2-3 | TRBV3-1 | CASSRGDSYTDTQYF
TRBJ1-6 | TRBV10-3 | CAIRGGAHNSPLHF
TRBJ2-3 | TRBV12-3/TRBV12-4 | CASSHTGRGADTQYF
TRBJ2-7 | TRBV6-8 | CASSYITSGKGEQYF
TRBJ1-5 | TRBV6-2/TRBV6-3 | CASRNGQGQNQPQHF
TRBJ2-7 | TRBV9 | CASIPCVGIESSYEQYF
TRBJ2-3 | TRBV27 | CASGIPAWTVDTQYF
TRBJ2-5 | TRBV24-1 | CAIGTRAAGYGETQYF
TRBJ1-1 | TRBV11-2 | CASSPRDKNTEAFF
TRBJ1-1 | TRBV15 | CATSGSQPMNTEAFF
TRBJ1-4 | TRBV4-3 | CASSWRFTNEKLFF
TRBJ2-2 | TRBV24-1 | CATSDQGNRTGELFF
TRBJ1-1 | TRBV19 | CASSIDGVMNTEAFF
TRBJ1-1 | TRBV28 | CASSLPGQGRLNTEAFF
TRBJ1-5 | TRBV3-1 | CASGQGTGVEQPQHF
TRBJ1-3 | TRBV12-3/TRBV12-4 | CASNGRDMGNTIYF
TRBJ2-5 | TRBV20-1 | CSAWGLAGGGETQYF
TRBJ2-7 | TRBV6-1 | CASSAGGGYEQYF
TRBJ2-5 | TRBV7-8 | CAIRTSFETQYF
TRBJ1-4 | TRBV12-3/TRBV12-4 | CASSLPPGQGEAEKLFF
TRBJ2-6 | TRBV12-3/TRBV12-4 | CASKIIAGSSGANVLTF
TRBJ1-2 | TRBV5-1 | CASSSNPPYGYTF
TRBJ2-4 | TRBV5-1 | CASSDGDRGENIQYF
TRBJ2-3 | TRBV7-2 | CASHVRSTDTQYF
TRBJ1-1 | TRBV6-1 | CASTRQQSPKNTEAFF
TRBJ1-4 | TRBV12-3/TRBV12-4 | CASSTGQGNEKLFF
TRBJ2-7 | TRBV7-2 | CASSLALDTAGEQYF
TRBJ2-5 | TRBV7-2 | CASSPETGGATQYF
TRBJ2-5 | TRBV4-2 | CASSQVVEQETQYF
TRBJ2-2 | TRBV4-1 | CASSQLFGAGRELFF
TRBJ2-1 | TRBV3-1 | CASSQDRREVEFF
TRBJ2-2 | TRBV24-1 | CATSDFDRHPNTGELFF
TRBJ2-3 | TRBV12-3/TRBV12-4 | CASSFSGTDTDTQYF
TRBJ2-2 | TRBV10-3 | CAISESNSGNPNTGELFF
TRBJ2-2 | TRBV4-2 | CASSVTPSNTGELFF
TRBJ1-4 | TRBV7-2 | CASSTATGFPNEKLFF
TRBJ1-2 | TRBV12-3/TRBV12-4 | CASSSPSDRIVYGYTF
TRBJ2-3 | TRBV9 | CASSEAGGFSTDTQYF
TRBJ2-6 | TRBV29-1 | CSVAGTTGANVLTF
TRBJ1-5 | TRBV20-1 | CSASGGRSLTTGNQPQHF